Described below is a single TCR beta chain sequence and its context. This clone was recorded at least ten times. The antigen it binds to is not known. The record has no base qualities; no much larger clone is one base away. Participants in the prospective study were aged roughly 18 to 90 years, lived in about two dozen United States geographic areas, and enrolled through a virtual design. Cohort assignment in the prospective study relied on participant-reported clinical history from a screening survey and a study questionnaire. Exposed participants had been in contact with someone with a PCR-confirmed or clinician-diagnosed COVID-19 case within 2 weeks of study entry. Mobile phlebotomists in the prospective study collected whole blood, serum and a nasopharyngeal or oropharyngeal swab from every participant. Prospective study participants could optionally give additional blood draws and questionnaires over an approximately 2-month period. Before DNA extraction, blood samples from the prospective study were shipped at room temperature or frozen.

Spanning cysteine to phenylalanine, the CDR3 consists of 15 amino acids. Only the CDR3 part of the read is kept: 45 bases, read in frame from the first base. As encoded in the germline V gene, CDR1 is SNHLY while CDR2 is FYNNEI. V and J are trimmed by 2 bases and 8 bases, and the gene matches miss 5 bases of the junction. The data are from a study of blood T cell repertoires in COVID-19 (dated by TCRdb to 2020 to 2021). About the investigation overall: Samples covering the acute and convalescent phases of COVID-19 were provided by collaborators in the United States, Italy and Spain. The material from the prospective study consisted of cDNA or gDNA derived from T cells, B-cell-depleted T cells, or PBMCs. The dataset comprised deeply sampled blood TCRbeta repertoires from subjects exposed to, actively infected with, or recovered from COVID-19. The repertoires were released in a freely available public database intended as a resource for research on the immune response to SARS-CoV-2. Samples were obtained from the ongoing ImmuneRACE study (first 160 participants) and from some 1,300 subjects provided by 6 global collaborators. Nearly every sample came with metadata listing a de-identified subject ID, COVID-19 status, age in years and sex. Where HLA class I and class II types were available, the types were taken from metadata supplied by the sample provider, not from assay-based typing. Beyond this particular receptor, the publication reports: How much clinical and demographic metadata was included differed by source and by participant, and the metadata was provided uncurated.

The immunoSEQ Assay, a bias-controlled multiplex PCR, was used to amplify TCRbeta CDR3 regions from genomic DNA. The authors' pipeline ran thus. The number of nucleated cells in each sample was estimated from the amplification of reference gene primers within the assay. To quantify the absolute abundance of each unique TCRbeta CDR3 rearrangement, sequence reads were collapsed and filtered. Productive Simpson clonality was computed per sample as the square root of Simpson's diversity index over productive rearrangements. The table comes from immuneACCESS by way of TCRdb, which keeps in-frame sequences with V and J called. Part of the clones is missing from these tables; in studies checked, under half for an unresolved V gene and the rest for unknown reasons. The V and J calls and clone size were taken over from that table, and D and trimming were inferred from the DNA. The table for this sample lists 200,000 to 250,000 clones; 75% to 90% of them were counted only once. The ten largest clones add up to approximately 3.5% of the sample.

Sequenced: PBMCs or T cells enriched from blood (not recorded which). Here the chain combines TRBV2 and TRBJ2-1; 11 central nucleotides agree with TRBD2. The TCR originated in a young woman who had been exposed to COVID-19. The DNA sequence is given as TGTGCCAGCAGTGAAAGGCTAGCGGGAGGACATGAGCAGTTCTTC. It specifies CASSERLAGGHEQFF.